Presented here are 30 T cell receptor beta chains from one specimen sequenced in a study of brain T cells in children with intractable seizures. The method was immunoSEQ multiplex PCR; TCRdb's version includes in-frame clones alone and lacks a portion of them. Found here are about 80,000 clones, roughly 89% of them singletons; the top ten hold 24%. The specimen comprised peripheral blood, sampled at surgery. The receptors stem from a girl aged 2 to 10 with Rasmussen encephalitis and intractable seizures.

V is TRBV6-1 and J is TRBJ1-5; D uncertain. V shed 2 bases and J shed 1 base, with 15 bases lying between them. This CDR3 region has 17 residues. Germline V CDR1 and CDR2: MNHNS, SASEGT. In DNA, the CDR3 is TGTGCCAGCAGTGAAAAAAGGAAGGGAGTGAGCAATCAGCCCCAGCATTTT. It encodes CASSEKRKGVSNQPQHF.

This clone was recorded a few times. The chain recombines TRBV19 with TRBJ1-3; 8 nucleotides match TRBD1. In germline, CDR1 is LNHDA, CDR2 SQIVND (reference sequence). The CDR3 extends over 15 amino acids. V dropped 3 bases and J dropped 3; count of bases not matched to a gene: 4. The DNA of the CDR3 is TGTGCCAGTAGTATCCAGGGGGCAGATGGAAACACCATATATTTT. Translation gives CASSIQGADGNTIYF.

The genes are TRBV7-6 and TRBJ2-7; 9 bases are shared with TRBD2. The V and J ends lost 0 bases and 2 bases, in that order; junction bases with no gene match: 5. Germline values: CDR1 SGHVS, CDR2 FNYEAQ. The CDR3 spans 16 residues. Written as DNA, the CDR3 is TGTGCCAGCAGCTTAGCGAGCGCGGGAGGGGCCTACGAGCAGTACTTC. Amino acids: CASSLASAGGAYEQYF.

The J gene is TRBJ2-1, the V gene TRBV7-2, with unresolved D. From germline, CDR1 is SGHTA and CDR2 FQGNSA. The CDR3 consists of 14 residues. Trimming left V 2 bases short and J 9 bases short, with 14 bases between. Here the CDR3 DNA reads TGTGCCAGCAGCTTAAAGTCTGGTTTGGGTGAGCAGTTCTTC. Translating it yields CASSLKSGLGEQFF.

The rearrangement uses TRBV18 and TRBJ1-6; D is perhaps TRBD1 (5 bases). In germline, CDR1 is KGHSH, CDR2 LQKENI. V lost 2 bases to trimming and J lost 5 bases, with 10 bases between them. The CDR3 is 15 amino acids. The CDR3 sequence is CASSPGEGNNSPLHF. Here the CDR3 DNA reads TGTGCCAGCTCACCAGGTGAGGGGAATAATTCACCCCTCCACTTT.

This clone was recorded only once. This sequence joins TRBV18 and TRBJ1-1, with D uncertain. The germline gives CDR1 KGHSH, CDR2 LQKENI. V dropped 3 bases and J dropped 11 bases, with 16 bases sitting between them. CDR3 length: 13 residues. For the CDR3, the DNA is TGTGCCAGCTCACCCACCCATGTCCCTGGGGCTTTCTTT. Amino acid sequence: CASSPTHVPGAFF.

The chain uses TRBV7-3 and TRBJ1-1, with 7 bases fitting TRBD1. Losses at the gene ends were 1 base for V and 4 bases for J; bases not matched to a gene: 3. From germline, CDR1 is SGHTA and CDR2 FQGTGA. The CDR3 spans 14 residues. The CDR3 nucleotides are TGTGCCAGCAGCTTAAGTGCAGGGGGCACTGAAGCTTTCTTT. Protein: CASSLSAGGTEAFF.

The chain carries TRBV5-4 and TRBJ1-2; the match to TRBD1 covers 7 bases. Looked up from germline, CDR1 is SGHNT and CDR2 is YYREEE (reference sequence). The CDR3 spans 17 residues. V lost 4 bases, J lost 7 bases, and 19 bases stayed unmatched. DNA of the CDR3: TGTGCCAGCAGCGCACCCCCCGGGAGAGCAGGGGGGGCTGGCTACACCTTC. Protein sequence: CASSAPPGRAGGAGYTF.

The chain links TRBV5-1 to TRBJ1-1; D is unresolved. The CDR3 consists of 15 residues. Germline-derived CDR1 and CDR2 are SGHRS and YFSETQ. V was clipped by 4 bases and J by 1 base, with 14 bases between them. DNA for the CDR3: TGCGCCAGCAGCCTGGAGGGTCTCGGGAACACTGAAGCTTTCTTT. It is translated as CASSLEGLGNTEAFF.

This chain links TRBV18 with TRBJ2-5, with TRBD2 as a possible D gene (5 bases). Trimming removed 3 bases at V and 0 bases at J, with 23 bases between. From germline, CDR1 is KGHSH and CDR2 LQKENI. The CDR3 consists of 19 residues. CDR3 in DNA: TGTGCCAGCTCACCGGCGCCCGACTCCTTCCGCGGGTACCAAGAGACCCAGTACTTC. It is translated as CASSPAPDSFRGYQETQYF. Variable domain in full (rest from reference TRBV18 and TRBJ2-5): NAGVMQNPRHLVRRRGQEARLRCSPMKGHSHVYWYRQLPEEGLKFMVYLQKENIIDESGMPKERFSAEFPKEGPSILRIQQVVRGDSAAYFCASSPAPDSFRGYQETQYFGPGTRLLVL.

The rearrangement uses TRBV28 and TRBJ1-3; TRBD1 matches at 10 bases. The germline gives CDR1 MDHEN, CDR2 SYDVKM. Trimming cost V 6 bases and J 3 bases; bases outside gene matches: 5. CDR3 size: 15 residues. CDR3 in amino acids: CASSGQGDFGNTIYF. CDR3 sequence (DNA): TGTGCCAGCAGCGGACAGGGGGATTTTGGAAACACCATATATTTT. The whole variable domain, filled in from reference TRBV28 and TRBJ1-3, reads DVKVTQSSRYLVKRTGEKVFLECVQDMDHENMFWYRQDPGLGLRLIYFSYDVKMKEKGDIPEGYSVSREKKERFSLILESASTNQTSMYLCASSGQGDFGNTIYFGEGSWLTVV.

The chain combines TRBV5-1 with TRBJ2-3; D gene ambiguous. The V end lost 1 base, the J end lost 2 bases, and 11 bases lay between the germline ends. The CDR3 length is 15 residues. Looked up from germline, CDR1 is SGHRS and CDR2 is YFSETQ. The CDR3 bases are TGCGCCAGCAGCTTGCCCCTAGATCACACAGATACGCAGTATTTT. It specifies CASSLPLDHTDTQYF.

This clone occurred once. This sequence joins TRBV24-1 and TRBJ2-4, with D tentatively TRBD1 (5 bases). Germline V gene lookup returns CDR1 KGHDR and CDR2 SFDVKD. The CDR3 runs 21 residues. Between the trimmed V and J ends, which lost 5 bases and 0 bases, there was a span of 28 bases. DNA for the CDR3: TGTGCCACCAGTGCGCGACCCCCAGGGCCCCCTACGATACTAGCCAAAAACATTCAGTACTTC. This codes for CATSARPPGPPTILAKNIQYF.

The J gene is TRBJ1-3, the V gene TRBV19; no clear D. The CDR3 extends over 16 amino acids. V lost 0 bases and J lost 4, with 13 bases in between. CDR1 is LNHDA and CDR2 is SQIVND in the germline V gene (reference sequence). For the CDR3, the DNA is TGTGCCAGTAGTATAGACCTCCCATCGCGGGGAAACACCATATATTTT. Its protein is CASSIDLPSRGNTIYF.

The J gene is TRBJ2-7, the V gene TRBV29-1, with D perhaps matching TRBD1 (6 bases). The germline V and J ends were trimmed by 6 bases and 0 bases, with 15 bases remaining between them. Germline assignment: CDR1 SQVTM and CDR2 ANQGSEA. CDR3 length equals 14 residues. The CDR3: CSVRGGVSSYEQYF. CDR3 in DNA: TGCAGCGTCCGAGGGGGTGTAAGCTCCTACGAGCAGTACTTC.

The chain links TRBV5-4 to TRBJ2-5; no definite D call. The ends were cut back, 0 bases at V and 5 bases at J, with 5 bases in the middle. CDR3 size: 12 residues. Germline values: CDR1 SGHNT, CDR2 YYREEE (reference sequence). The CDR3 region has the DNA TGTGCCAGCAGCTTGGTTGGGGAGACCCAGTACTTC. It encodes CASSLVGETQYF. Supplemented by reference TRBV5-4 and TRBJ2-5, the full variable domain reads ETGVTQSPTHLIKTRGQQVTLRCSSQSGHNTVSWYQQALGQGPQFIFQYYREEENGRGNFPPRFSGLQFPNYSSELNVNALELDDSALYLCASSLVGETQYFGPGTRLLVL.

This clone was counted between two and nine times. This chain links TRBV6-1 with TRBJ1-5, with D maybe TRBD1 (6 bases). V shed 3 bases and J shed 5 bases, with 8 bases lying between them. The CDR3 has 13 amino acids. Germline V gene sequence: CDR1 MNHNS, CDR2 SASEGT. CDR3 sequence reads: CASSDGGDQPQHF. As DNA, the CDR3 is TGTGCCAGCAGTGACGGGGGCGATCAGCCCCAGCATTTT.

The chain employs TRBV7-9 and TRBJ2-7; D remains unclear. Germline CDR1 is SEHNR and CDR2 is FQNEAQ (reference sequence). The CDR3 runs 12 residues. The ends were cut back, 5 bases at V and 3 bases at J, with 8 bases in the middle. The CDR3: CASSLRFYEQYF. CDR3 sequence (DNA): TGTGCCAGCAGCCTCCGTTTCTACGAGCAGTACTTC.

The chain links TRBV28 to TRBJ1-1; weak D call: TRBD1 (6 bases). Germline V gives CDR1 MDHEN, CDR2 SYDVKM. The CDR3 spans 15 residues. V was shortened by 8 bases and J by 2 bases, with 18 bases between the two germline ends. CDR3 in amino acids: CASSGARNPNTEAFF. CDR3 bases: TGTGCCAGCTCAGGGGCGCGGAATCCAAACACTGAAGCTTTCTTT.

The J gene is TRBJ2-7, the V gene TRBV5-8, with D unclear. This CDR3 has 15 amino acids. The germline V gene encodes CDR1 SGHTS and CDR2 YDEGEE. Between the trimmed V and J ends, which lost 1 base and 5 bases, there was a span of 16 bases. The CDR3 region has the DNA TGTGCCAGCAGCTTGTTGGTTCTAGGCGGCCACGAGCAGTACTTC. It codes for CASSLLVLGGHEQYF.

V gene TRBV29-1 combines with J gene TRBJ2-7; 7 bases map to TRBD1. The CDR3 is 16 residues long. Germline V gene lookup returns CDR1 SQVTM and CDR2 ANQGSEA. V shed 2 bases, J shed 3 bases, and the junction held 13 bases outside the gene matches. CDR3 loop: CSVEQFRDRVHYEQYF. CDR3 sequence (DNA): TGCAGCGTTGAACAGTTCAGAGACAGGGTCCACTACGAGCAGTACTTC.

The genes are TRBV27 and TRBJ1-1, with TRBD1 matching over 7 bases. J gave up 3 bases and V 3 bases, and 4 bases lay outside the gene matches. The CDR3 totals 14 residues. Germline-derived CDR1 and CDR2 are MNHEY and SMNVEV (reference sequence). Written as DNA, the CDR3 is TGTGCCAGCAGTTTTACGGGACAGCACACTGAAGCTTTCTTT. This codes for CASSFTGQHTEAFF.

Details on this clone: Different DNA sequences within this sample yield the same CDR3. V usage is TRBV3-1 (or the pseudogene TRBV3-2) and J usage is TRBJ1-1, with no clear D. The CDR3 contains 14 residues. CDR1 is LGHDT, CDR2 YNNKEL, per germline (reference sequence). V shed 4 bases and J shed 7 bases, with 16 bases lying between them. As DNA, the CDR3 is TGTGCCAGCAGCCCGATAAGTGCGAATCTTGAAGCTTTCTTT. This translates into CASSPISANLEAFF.

J is TRBJ1-1 and V is TRBV5-4; no clear D. There are 13 residues in the CDR3. CDR1 is SGHNT, CDR2 YYREEE, per germline (reference sequence). The V and J ends lost 3 bases and 9 bases respectively, with 15 bases between them. The CDR3 DNA follows: TGTGCCAGCAGCTCTAGGACTCAGCCTCAAGCTTTCTTT. Encoded protein: CASSSRTQPQAFF.

As concerns this clone: At one end the junction does not follow the germline gene, possibly because of a read error. This chain uses TRBV27 with TRBJ2-1; 8 nucleotides agree with TRBD2. The CDR3 contains 13 residues. Germline lookup yields CDR1 MNHEY and CDR2 SMNVEV (reference sequence). The CDR3 sequence: CASSLSTAGDSIF. In DNA, the CDR3 is TGTGCCAGCAGTTTATCGACAGCGGGAGACTCCATCTTC.

The rearrangement uses TRBV5-1 and TRBJ2-7; TRBD1 might be the D (6 bases). Per germline, CDR1 SGHRS and CDR2 YFSETQ. V lost 4 bases to trimming and J lost 2 bases, with 13 bases between them. The CDR3 totals 14 residues. The DNA for the CDR3 is TGCGCCAGCAGCCAGGGGACGGCGACCTACGAGCAGTACTTC. Protein: CASSQGTATYEQYF. The full variable domain, completed using reference TRBV5-1 and TRBJ2-7, is KAGVTQTPRYLIKTRGQQVTLSCSPISGHRSVSWYQQTPGQGLQFLFEYFSETQRNKGNFPGRFSGRQFSNSRSEMNVSTLELGDSALYLCASSQGTATYEQYFGPGTRLTVT.

This chain connects TRBV18 to TRBJ1-3; TRBD1 might be the D (5 bases). V was trimmed by 2 bases and J by 3 bases, leaving 11 bases between them. This CDR3 is built from 15 residues. Per germline, CDR1 KGHSH and CDR2 LQKENI. CDR3 protein: CASSPDSEIGNTIYF. The CDR3 DNA follows: TGTGCCAGCTCACCAGACAGCGAGATTGGAAACACCATATATTTT.

V and J are TRBV6-5 and TRBJ2-7; TRBD2 aligns across 9 bases. The CDR3 loop spans 15 amino acids. J lost 7 bases, V lost 0 bases, and 7 bases had no gene match. Looked up from germline, CDR1 is MNHEY and CDR2 is SVGAGI. The CDR3 region is CASSYSSSGTGEQYF. The CDR3 region has the DNA TGTGCCAGCAGTTACTCCTCTAGCGGGACGGGGGAGCAGTACTTC.

This clone was seen once. The genes are TRBV7-2 and TRBJ2-7; no reliable D call. The V and J ends lost 5 bases and 3 bases respectively, with 11 bases between them. CDR1 is SGHTA, CDR2 FQGNSA, per germline. The CDR3 extends over 13 amino acids. This CDR3 is CASSRTARYEQYF. The CDR3 DNA follows: TGTGCCAGCAGCCGGACGGCGCGCTACGAGCAGTACTTC.

The chain uses TRBV12-3 or TRBV12-4 and TRBJ2-7; possible D gene TRBD1, 5 bases. The CDR3 has 13 amino acids. The V gene lost 3 bases and the J gene lost 5 bases, with 11 bases spanning the gap. The CDR3 sequence is CASSFPGFHEQYF. Written as DNA, the CDR3 is TGTGCCAGCAGTTTTCCAGGGTTCCACGAGCAGTACTTC.